These 30 T cell receptor beta chains originate from one sample sequenced in a study of T-cell reconstitution after alpha-beta-depleted transplantation in children. For TCRbeta, the library was prepared with unique molecular identifiers. TCRdb redid the calling of the PCR reads with MiXCR, one entry per CDR3 protein. The data show fewer than 450,000 distinct CDR3 sequences, roughly 17% seen once. The sequencing here drew on PBMCs, mostly from graft donor cells, taken 360 days after TCRalphabeta/CD19-depleted stem cell transplant. The receptors originated from a male patient aged 2-9 years who had a stem cell transplant for acute lymphoblastic leukemia, so the T cells may come from the graft donor.

This chain uses TRBV10-3 with TRBJ2-5, with D possibly matching TRBD2 (5 bases). The CDR3 has 15 residues. V shed 3 bases and J shed 4 bases, with 15 bases lying between them. Germline CDR1 reads ENHRY; CDR2 reads SYGVKD. The CDR3 loop is CAISDPTREGETQYF. In nucleotides, the CDR3 is TGTGCCATCAGTGACCCCACTAGAGAAGGAGAGACCCAGTACTTC.

This clonotype showed up just a few times. V is TRBV6-2 or TRBV6-3 and J is TRBJ1-5; 10 bases agree with TRBD1. The CDR3 covers 17 residues. Germline V gene sequence: CDR1 MNHEY, CDR2 SVGEGT. V lost 0 bases and J lost 3; bases outside the gene matches: 5. The CDR3 nucleotides are TGTGCCAGCAGTTACTCCGAAGACAGGGGGCTCAATCAGCCCCAGCATTTT. Translating it yields CASSYSEDRGLNQPQHF.

This rearrangement joins TRBV20-1 to TRBJ2-3; TRBD2 agrees at 9 bases. J was trimmed by 3 bases and V by 6 bases; bases with no gene match: 7. The CDR3 is 14 amino acids. The germline V gene has CDR1 DFQATT and CDR2 SNEGSKA (reference sequence). The chain's CDR3 is CSAGRGGGTDTQYF. The CDR3 DNA sequence: TGCAGTGCCGGCCGCGGGGGGGGAACAGATACGCAGTATTTT.

The table lists this clonotype with a few counts. This sequence joins TRBV19 and TRBJ1-5; tentatively, D is TRBD1 (5 bases). This CDR3 contains 13 residues. V lost 5 bases and J 4 bases, leaving 9 bases between the germline ends. The germline V gene has CDR1 LNHDA and CDR2 SQIVND (reference sequence). DNA of the CDR3: TGTGCCAGTAGTCACCAGGGAAATCAGCCCCAGCATTTT. Its protein product is CASSHQGNQPQHF. The full variable domain, with the rest looked up from reference TRBV19 and TRBJ1-5, is DGGITQSPKYLFRKEGQNVTLSCEQNLNHDAMYWYRQDPGQGLRLIYYSQIVNDFQKGDIAEGYSVSREKKESFPLTVTSAQKNPTAFYLCASSHQGNQPQHFGDGTRLSIL.

Here the CDR3 DNA reads TGTGCCACCCGACGGGGACAGGGAGTCGTTAACACTGAAGCTTTCTTT. It is translated as CATRRGQGVVNTEAFF. This chain connects TRBV19 to TRBJ1-1; 9 bases are a match to TRBD1. This CDR3 spans 16 amino acids. Germline trimming cut 10 bases from V and 2 bases from J; bases unmatched to any gene: 14. CDR1 LNHDA and CDR2 SQIVND come from the germline V gene (reference sequence).

This clonotype was seen a few times. The gene calls are TRBV7-3 and TRBJ2-1; TRBD1 aligns across 7 bases. CDR1 and CDR2 from the germline V gene are SGHTA and FQGTGA. V shed 3 bases and J 0 bases; nucleotides not matched to a gene: 8. The CDR3 sequence is 17 residues long. The CDR3 DNA reads TGTGCCAGCAGCTTTAAAACAGGGGCTTACTCCTACAATGAGCAGTTCTTC. This gives the protein CASSFKTGAYSYNEQFF.

The genes are TRBV4-2 and TRBJ2-1, with D unresolved. The CDR3 runs to 14 residues. Per germline, CDR1 LGHNA and CDR2 YNFKEQ. Trimming took 4 bases from V and 3 from J, leaving 10 bases between them. In nucleotides, the CDR3 is TGTGCCAGCAGCCGGAGTGACCGCTACAATGAGCAGTTCTTC. Its translation: CASSRSDRYNEQFF.

A word on this clonotype: No conserved phenylalanine or tryptophan ends this CDR3, so it is likely a read error. The chain has TRBV24-1 and TRBJ1-2, with D hard to call. This CDR3 contains 11 residues. The germline gives CDR1 KGHDR, CDR2 SFDVKD. Trimming removed 4 bases from V and 11 bases from J, with 10 bases in between. In DNA, the CDR3 is TGTGCCACCAGTGACCGGACGGTTTACACCTGC. Translated, it gives CATSDRTVYTC.

The genes are TRBV4-3 and TRBJ2-2, with D tentatively TRBD1 or TRBD2 (5 bases each). V lost 4 bases and J 0 bases, leaving 18 bases between the germline ends. The germline V gene has CDR1 LGHNA and CDR2 YSLEER. The CDR3 has 18 residues. As DNA, the CDR3 is TGCGCCAGCAGCCGTACTCTTGGGACGGGCCCGAACACCGGGGAGCTGTTTTTT. Translation: CASSRTLGTGPNTGELFF.

V is TRBV4-2 and J is TRBJ2-1, with 8 bases lining up with TRBD2. Trimming took 1 base from V and 9 from J; bases not matched to a gene: 8. This CDR3 region has 15 residues. The germline V gene has CDR1 LGHNA and CDR2 YNFKEQ. CDR3 DNA sequence: TGTGCCAGCAGCCAAGGCAGCGGGAGAAGCGGTGAGCAGTTCTTC. It is translated as CASSQGSGRSGEQFF.

This clonotype was recorded at least ten times. This sequence joins TRBV20-1 and TRBJ2-7; D is uncertain. V was shortened by 6 bases and J by 6 bases, with 9 bases between the two germline ends. Germline V CDR1 and CDR2: DFQATT, SNEGSKA (reference sequence). The CDR3 length is 10 residues. CDR3 in amino acids: CSAMDGEQYF. CDR3 in DNA: TGCAGTGCCATGGATGGCGAGCAGTACTTC.

This clonotype was picked up many times. CDR3 sequence: CASSSKGQGDTGELFF. The CDR3 DNA reads TGTGCCAGCAGTAGCAAGGGACAGGGTGACACCGGGGAGCTGTTTTTT. The chain is built from TRBV27 and TRBJ2-2; 9 positions match TRBD1. Germline trimming cut 5 bases from V and 3 bases from J; bases unmatched to any gene: 7. Germline values: CDR1 MNHEY, CDR2 SMNVEV (reference sequence). There are 16 residues in the CDR3.

This clonotype was counted between two and nine times. The gene calls are TRBV10-3 and TRBJ2-7; D not resolved. The CDR3 runs to 14 residues. Deletions cut 2 bases from V and 0 bases from J, with 8 bases between. In germline, CDR1 is ENHRY, CDR2 SYGVKD. In DNA form, the CDR3 reads TGTGCCATCAGTGAGGTGCGACTCTCCTACGAGCAGTACTTC. Translating gives CAISEVRLSYEQYF.

At least ten counts were recorded for this clonotype. V usage is TRBV5-1 and J usage is TRBJ2-5; a possible D gene is TRBD2 (6 bases). Germline values: CDR1 SGHRS, CDR2 YFSETQ. With 5 bases removed from V and 2 bases from J, the gap between germline ends came to 10 bases. The CDR3 loop spans 13 amino acids. CDR3 region: CASRIAEQETQYF. The CDR3, as DNA: TGCGCCAGCAGGATAGCGGAGCAAGAGACCCAGTACTTC.

The rearrangement joins TRBV5-1 to TRBJ2-3; possible D gene TRBD1, 6 bases. V lost 6 bases, J lost 6 bases, and 14 bases lay in between. From germline, CDR1 is SGHRS and CDR2 YFSETQ. This CDR3 is 13 amino acids long. In DNA, the CDR3 is TGCGCCAGCAAACAACATGACAGGGATACGCAGTATTTT. Translating it yields CASKQHDRDTQYF.

The V gene is TRBV27, the J gene TRBJ2-3; 10 nucleotides agree with TRBD2. Unmatched junction bases numbered 7, after V lost 6 bases and J lost 1 base. Germline V CDR1 and CDR2: MNHEY, SMNVEV (reference sequence). The length of the CDR3 is 16 residues. CDR3 loop: CASRLPLAGGTDTQYF. CDR3 DNA sequence: TGTGCCAGCAGGCTTCCTCTAGCGGGAGGCACAGATACGCAGTATTTT.

CDR3 coding DNA: TGTGCCAGCAGCTTCAGCGGGAGGAACACCGGGGAGCTGTTTTTT. This sequence encodes CASSFSGRNTGELFF. The gene calls are TRBV11-2 and TRBJ2-2, with TRBD2 identical over 8 bases. The CDR3 length is 15 residues. V was clipped by 3 bases and J by 1 base; unmatched bases: 1. Germline V gives CDR1 SGHAT, CDR2 FQNNGV.

The chain employs TRBV12-3 or TRBV12-4 and TRBJ2-4; 8 nucleotides align to TRBD2. J lost 8 bases, V lost 5 bases, and 11 bases had no gene match. The CDR3 is 15 amino acids. This CDR3 reads CASSDSGTRGDIQYF. DNA of the CDR3: TGTGCCAGCAGTGATAGCGGGACAAGGGGGGACATTCAGTACTTC.

The sample holds a few counts of this clonotype. The rearrangement links TRBV4-1 to TRBJ2-5, with a weak D call TRBD2 (5 bases). Germline CDR1 reads MGHRA; CDR2 reads YSYEKL. V was trimmed by 0 bases and J by 1 base, leaving 9 bases between them. The CDR3 length is 15 residues. The CDR3 DNA reads TGCGCCAGCAGCCAAGAAGGGCGGGCCCAAGAGACCCAGTACTTC. This gives the protein CASSQEGRAQETQYF.

V is TRBV5-1 and J is TRBJ2-3, with D perhaps matching TRBD1 or TRBD2 (5 bases each). The CDR3 is 15 amino acids. Trimming pared 4 bases from V and 6 bases from J, leaving 18 bases between. Germline V lookup: CDR1 SGHRS, CDR2 YFSETQ. The CDR3: CASSMGRPRIDTQYF. In DNA, the CDR3 is TGCGCCAGCAGCATGGGACGGCCGAGGATCGATACGCAGTATTTT.

The rearrangement links TRBV10-3 to TRBJ2-5; D perhaps matches TRBD2 (5 bases). The CDR3 is made up of 13 amino acids. Trimming pared 4 bases from V and 5 bases from J, leaving 11 bases between. Germline CDR1 reads ENHRY; CDR2 reads SYGVKD. CDR3 in amino acids: CAISGGTGETQYF. CDR3 bases: TGTGCCATCAGTGGAGGCACGGGGGAGACCCAGTACTTC.

Only a few counts were recorded for this clonotype. The chain carries TRBV7-9 and TRBJ2-1; 12 bases map to TRBD2. CDR1 is SEHNR, CDR2 FQNEAQ, per germline (reference sequence). The CDR3 is 16 amino acids. The J segment lost 8 bases and the V segment lost 6 bases, leaving 11 bases of the junction unmatched. CDR3 sequence (DNA): TGTGCCAGCAGATCCCAGACTAGCGGGAGATTTGATGAGCAGTTCTTC. It yields the protein CASRSQTSGRFDEQFF. The full variable domain, in which reference TRBV7-9 and TRBJ2-1 provide the parts outside the CDR3, is DTGVSQNPRHKITKRGQNVTFRCDPISEHNRLYWYRQTLGQGPEFLTYFQNEAQLEKSRLLSDRFSAERPKGSFSTLEIQRTEQGDSAMYLCASRSQTSGRFDEQFFGPGTRLTVL.

This chain connects TRBV12-3 or TRBV12-4 to TRBJ2-7, with 9 bases identical to TRBD1. The V and J ends lost 2 bases and 4 bases, in that order; junction bases with no gene match: 6. CDR3 length equals 15 residues. The CDR3 nucleotides read TGTGCCAGCAGTTTACACCGGACAGGGGCTTACGAGCAGTACTTC. Translating gives CASSLHRTGAYEQYF.

The chain has TRBV20-1 and TRBJ2-4; 9 bases match TRBD2. CDR3 length equals 18 residues. V was pared by 0 bases and J by 6 bases, with 15 bases of the junction left unmatched. Germline values: CDR1 DFQATT, CDR2 SNEGSKA (reference sequence). The chain's CDR3 is CSAREGGRAEAIGNIQYF. CDR3 bases: TGCAGTGCTAGAGAGGGCGGGAGGGCGGAAGCAATCGGAAACATTCAGTACTTC.

V gene TRBV25-1 combines with J gene TRBJ2-1; 7 bases match TRBD2. The CDR3 extends over 14 amino acids. V trimming: 2 bases; J trimming: 7 bases; junction bases outside the gene matches: 5. The germline V gene has CDR1 MGHDK and CDR2 SYGVNS. The DNA for the CDR3 is TGTGCCAGCAGTGAACTAGCGGATAGGAATGAGCAGTTCTTC. Its translation is CASSELADRNEQFF.

This chain links TRBV11-1 with TRBJ2-1, with 7 bases aligning to TRBD1. Trimming removed 3 bases from V and 4 bases from J; junction bases left unmatched: 6. Germline assignment: CDR1 SGHAT and CDR2 FQDESV (reference sequence). The CDR3 totals 15 residues. As DNA, the CDR3 is TGTGCCAGCAGCTTTTTGGACAGGCGATACAATGAGCAGTTCTTC. Residues: CASSFLDRRYNEQFF.

This clonotype was seen a few times. The rearrangement links TRBV20-1 to TRBJ2-7; D gene ambiguous. CDR1 DFQATT and CDR2 SNEGSKA come from the germline V gene (reference sequence). V lost 4 bases, J lost 4 bases, and 17 bases lay in between. The CDR3 contains 14 residues. In DNA form, the CDR3 reads TGCAGTGCTATTGATGGCGCTTCCCCATACGAGCAGTACTTC. Protein: CSAIDGASPYEQYF.

In this sample, this clonotype turned up a few times. The chain couples TRBV28 to TRBJ1-2; 7 nucleotides match TRBD1. This CDR3 has 16 amino acids. Losses at the gene ends were 5 bases for V and 2 bases for J; bases not matched to a gene: 11. The germline V gene has CDR1 MDHEN and CDR2 SYDVKM. The CDR3 loop is CASSPHPGQPNYGYTF. CDR3 coding DNA: TGTGCCAGCAGTCCCCATCCGGGACAGCCAAACTATGGCTACACCTTC.

J is TRBJ2-6 and V is TRBV12-3 or TRBV12-4; possibly TRBD1 for D (6 bases). Between the trimmed V and J ends, which lost 2 bases and 0 bases, there was a span of 11 bases. The CDR3 is made up of 17 amino acids. CDR3 sequence reads: CASSLRTGNSGANVLTF. DNA for the CDR3: TGTGCCAGCAGTTTACGTACAGGGAACTCTGGGGCCAACGTCCTGACTTTC.

The gene calls are TRBV15 and TRBJ2-5; D is ambiguous. The CDR3 consists of 14 residues. The germline V gene has CDR1 LNHNV and CDR2 YYDKDF (reference sequence). Trimming left V 8 bases short and J 3 bases short, with 16 bases between. CDR3: CATSANHPKETQYF. The CDR3 nucleotides read TGTGCCACCTCAGCCAACCATCCTAAAGAGACCCAGTACTTC. Combining the CDR3 with reference TRBV15 and TRBJ2-5 gives the whole variable domain DAMVIQNPRYQVTQFGKPVTLSCSQTLNHNVMYWYQQKSSQAPKLLFHYYDKDFNNEADTPDNFQSRRPNTSFCFLDIRSPGLGDTAMYLCATSANHPKETQYFGPGTRLLVL.